This record covers a single T cell receptor (beta chain). A single count supports this clone. There is no known antigen for this receptor. No much larger clone exists at a distance of one base, and base qualities are not known. Germline trimming amounts to 0 bases on V and 0 bases on J, with 9 as the count of junction bases outside the gene matches. The germline V gene (reference sequence) gives CDR1 as GTSNPN and CDR2 as SVGIG. Including the terminal cysteine and phenylalanine, the CDR3 comprises 18 residues. Only the CDR3 region is kept as DNA, spanning 54 bases read in frame from base 1. The donors were healthy, HIV-negative adults who had no recently reported acute infections or vaccinations. All donors were Caucasian adults living in Nashville, Tennessee, USA. Magnetic negative selection was used to enrich CD4+ T cells, after which naive cells were positively selected on CD45RA and the negative fraction became the memory subset. Blood was collected by leukapheresis, and PBMCs were isolated by Ficoll-Histopaque density gradient centrifugation and then cryopreserved in liquid nitrogen vapor phase. Purity and quantity of every magnetically sorted T cell population were checked by analytical flow cytometry. Genomic DNA was isolated from each sorted fraction and quantified by UV absorbance on a Nanodrop 2000c.

The source of the sample is a study of shared clonotypes between healthy human individuals (dated by TCRdb to about 2020). Describing the broader study: The cohort included three men and two women between 18 and 49 years of age. For each donor, CD4 naive and CD4 memory were each run on three plates, CD8 naive on two plates, and CD8 memory on one plate. To estimate repertoire size and how much clonotypes are shared between individuals, the study performed deep sequencing of blood TCR repertoires from five healthy adults. To increase sequencing depth and limit assay-specific biases, different laboratories used diverse techniques to prepare libraries and sequence TCR repertoires. Leukapheresis yielded between about 0.85 and 10 billion PBMCs per donor. Overall results and qualifications from the work: Sharing across four donors was observed for approximately 5% of naive CD4, under 4% of naive CD8, roughly 2.3% of memory CD4, and approximately 0.41% of memory CD8 clonotypes. Sampling was restricted to blood, and TCR repertoires in tissue are likely to differ from TCR repertoires in blood. Compared with non-shared clonotypes, the clonotypes found in all four sorted-subset donors had higher generation probabilities. The genetic and exposure-history diversity represented was limited by the small number of donors. Incomplete sequencing was indicated by rarefaction of sorted-subset datasets, despite the large sequencing depth. Estimated clonotype richness was generally larger for naive than for memory subsets. Pairwise subsampling indicated that sequencing depth was expected to affect the degree of clonotype sharing among donors.

Using the deep immunoSEQ assay, TCR CDR3 regions were amplified from genomic DNA by multiplex PCR. Genomic DNA extracted from each cell subset was distributed evenly over all wells of several immunoSEQ 96-well plates, and each plate served as one replicate. For sorted subsets, each replicate PCR was loaded with approximately 0.2 ug genomic DNA, equivalent to 30,000 or so T cell genomes. Purified libraries were measured with a Qubit 3.0 fluorometer, size-checked on a Bioanalyzer 2100, and measured again with the KAPA Library Quantification kit. Every immunoSEQ 96-well plate was sequenced on a separate single-read 150-cycle Illumina NextSeq 550 flow cell. As for how the authors treated the data: Because the immunoSEQ output included only junctional sequences and no quality scores, the filtering could not be the same as the filtering used for full-length reads. Sequences were annotated with PyIR, a Python wrapper for IgBLAST v1.9, and V/J genes and CDR3 were assigned using IMGT germline references. Reads were removed for weak V/J assignments (E-value above 1e-6), missing CDR3, stop codons, out-of-frame junctions, or ambiguous translated residues. V3J clonotypes were defined as sequences sharing an identical inferred V gene, J gene, and CDR3 amino acid sequence. Percentage overlap between repertoires was calculated by dividing the number of shared unique clonotypes by the size of the smaller repertoire. Three approaches were used to assess repertoire richness: RTK rarefaction, the Chao1 estimator, and Recon v2.1 estimates of unobserved clonotypes. Generation probabilities for all TCRbeta clonotypes obtained by the gDNA method from a few donors were computed using OLGA. This immuneACCESS table, as held by TCRdb, lists in-frame sequences with V and J called but not all clones. Of the missing ones, under half trace to an unresolved V gene in checked studies; the others have no known cause. V, J and clone size were drawn from that table, and D and trimming were deduced from the DNA. Counted in this sample were around 2,000,000 clones; about 95% of them appeared once. 0.13% of the sample is held by the ten biggest clonotypes.

The sequence came from a man between 18 and 29 years old in good health. Recombination connected TRBV30 to TRBJ2-7, and 12 junction bases match TRBD1. What was sequenced was naive CD4+ T cells sorted from blood. The sample's cell subset or site label is to be understood as: CD45RA+ positively selected. The CDR3 has the sequence CAWSVRDRGLRVSYEQYF. The nucleotides are TGTGCCTGGAGTGTACGGGACAGGGGGCTTCGGGTCTCCTACGAGCAGTACTTC.